The clone carrying this T cell receptor (beta chain) was picked up many times. The target antigen is unknown. Every patient underwent thyroid surgery untreated. The data are from a study of metastatic and nonmetastatic thyroid tumors. Study outcomes and limitations: In blood and tumor, TCR beta diversity was reportedly significantly higher in malignant thyroid tumors than in benign nodules.

TCRdb re-called clones via MiXCR from the PCR reads. The repertoire consists of about 39,000 clones, with approximately 19% occurring once and the leading ten covering about 13%. Trimming cost V 1 base and J 3 bases, with 16 bases left between them. The CDR3 extends over 16 amino acids. Germline V gives CDR1 SGHAT, CDR2 FQDESV (reference sequence). The sample taken for sequencing was tumor tissue. The chain employs TRBV11-1 and TRBJ2-7; D may be TRBD1 or TRBD2 (5 bases each). The receptor was isolated from a female donor with papillary thyroid cancer or a benign thyroid nodule (not recorded which). Some clones in this sample may be carry-over from other donors' samples. CDR3 nucleotide sequence: TGTGCCAGCAGCTTAGTATTGGGCAGGGCGGGCTACGAGCAGTACTTC. Translation: CASSLVLGRAGYEQYF.